One and the same sample provided the 7 T cell receptor beta chains below, sequenced in a study of T cells after somatic rescue of genetic block. Produced via immunoSEQ multiplex PCR; TCRdb's table is partial and in-frame only. Among approximately 71,000 clones, around 90% were seen once, and the ten largest hold roughly 2.8%. The material sequenced was peripheral blood mononuclear cells (PBMCs). The receptors stem from a man aged 35-49 years.

DNA for the CDR3: TGTGCCAGCAGCCAAATAGGTCGACAGTCTGGAAACACCATATATTTT. The encoded protein is CASSQIGRQSGNTIYF. This rearrangement joins TRBV9 to TRBJ1-3; TRBD1 might be the D (5 bases). V dropped 4 bases and J dropped 1 base, with 15 bases sitting between them. Germline V gives CDR1 SGDLS, CDR2 YYNGEE. This CDR3 contains 16 residues.

The chain couples TRBV18 to TRBJ2-1, with D perhaps TRBD1 or TRBD2 (6 bases each). V was cut by 5 bases and J by 1 base, with 9 bases left in between. This CDR3 is 14 amino acids long. CDR1 KGHSH and CDR2 LQKENI come from the germline V gene. CDR3 in DNA: TGTGCCAGCTCAGTAGGGGGGTCCTACAATGAGCAGTTCTTC. Its translation: CASSVGGSYNEQFF. The full variable domain, with the rest looked up from reference TRBV18 and TRBJ2-1, is NAGVMQNPRHLVRRRGQEARLRCSPMKGHSHVYWYRQLPEEGLKFMVYLQKENIIDESGMPKERFSAEFPKEGPSILRIQQVVRGDSAAYFCASSVGGSYNEQFFGPGTRLTVL.

The CDR3 here is CASSSRYTQYF. The CDR3 DNA reads TGTGCCAGCAGCTCCCGGTATACGCAGTATTTT. The chain links TRBV7-9 to TRBJ2-3; D uncertain. This CDR3 contains 11 residues. Germline V gives CDR1 SEHNR, CDR2 FQNEAQ (reference sequence). V gave up 4 bases and J gave up 7 bases, with 6 bases separating them.

The V call is TRBV15, the J call TRBJ2-1, with D unresolved. The germline V and J ends were trimmed by 4 bases and 5 bases, with 27 bases remaining between them. Germline CDR1 reads LNHNV; CDR2 reads YYDKDF (reference sequence). The CDR3 loop spans 19 amino acids. The DNA for the CDR3 is TGTGCCACCAGCACAGTCTTTTCCCTAAAAATCTGGAGAGACAATGAGCAGTTCTTC. Protein: CATSTVFSLKIWRDNEQFF.

The chain recombines TRBV18 with TRBJ2-5; D not certain. The V and J ends lost 1 base and 0 bases respectively, with 6 bases between them. Per the germline V gene, CDR1 is KGHSH and CDR2 is LQKENI. CDR3 length: 14 amino acids. In DNA, the CDR3 is TGTGCCAGCTCACCACGAGGCAACCAAGAGACCCAGTACTTC. Encoded protein: CASSPRGNQETQYF.

The chain links TRBV11-3 to TRBJ2-2; D is possibly TRBD1 (6 bases). Germline CDR1 and CDR2: SGHNT and YENEEA. CDR3 length equals 15 residues. V was trimmed by 1 base and J by 2 bases, leaving 8 bases between them. The CDR3 nucleotides are TGTGCCAGCAGCTTAGGGACAGTAAACACCGGGGAGCTGTTTTTT. This encodes CASSLGTVNTGELFF. Drawing the rest from reference TRBV11-3 and TRBJ2-2, the complete variable domain is EAGVVQSPRYKIIEKKQPVAFWCNPISGHNTLYWYLQNLGQGPELLIRYENEEAVDDSQLPKDRFSAERLKGVDSTLKIQPAELGDSAVYLCASSLGTVNTGELFFGEGSRLTVL.

V usage is TRBV27 and J usage is TRBJ2-7; 8 nucleotides agree with TRBD2. Germline V gives CDR1 MNHEY, CDR2 SMNVEV (reference sequence). The CDR3 is 15 amino acids. With V trimmed by 2 bases and J by 6 bases, 9 bases remained unmatched. The DNA for the CDR3 is TGTGCCAGCAGTTTAAGCGGGTGGCTAGCGGGCGAGCAGTACTTC. As protein: CASSLSGWLAGEQYF.